This is a list of T cell receptor beta chains from one sample in a study of cytomegalovirus exposure and HLA in healthy donors. Sequencing was performed with immunoSEQ multiplex PCR; in TCRdb, only in-frame clones are kept and a portion is missing. This table lists 100,000 to 150,000 clones. The sequenced material came from PBMCs. These receptors came from a man aged 18 to 30 in good health and CMV-seronegative. CDR3s include the opening cysteine and the closing phenylalanine or tryptophan. Each record gives: CDR3 DNA, CDR3 protein, V gene, D gene, J gene. A D gene is named only where the DNA matches it firmly.

CDR3 DNA: TGTGCCAGCAGTTTTCGAGGGCCGCCCTACGAGCAGTACTTC; CDR3 protein: CASSFRGPPYEQYF; V gene: TRBV28; D gene: -; J gene: TRBJ2-7
CDR3 DNA: TGTGCCAGCAGCGTAGCCGGGACAGGACGCAATGAGCAGTTCTTC; CDR3 protein: CASSVAGTGRNEQFF; V gene: TRBV9; D gene: TRBD1; J gene: TRBJ2-1
CDR3 DNA: TGTGCCAGCAGCCCGGACACCTACGAGCAGTACTTC; CDR3 protein: CASSPDTYEQYF; V gene: TRBV28; D gene: -; J gene: TRBJ2-7
CDR3 DNA: TGCGCCAGCAGCCAAGGCGGCCAGGCGGGAGTAGCCAAAAACATTCAGTACTTC; CDR3 protein: CASSQGGQAGVAKNIQYF; V gene: TRBV4-1; D gene: TRBD2; J gene: TRBJ2-4
CDR3 DNA: TGTGCCAGCAGTCTGGACAGTTATAGCAATCAGCCCCAGCATTTT; CDR3 protein: CASSLDSYSNQPQHF; V gene: TRBV6-5; D gene: -; J gene: TRBJ1-5
CDR3 DNA: TGTGCCAGCAGCTACGAAGGACTAATCGGCACTGAAGCTTTCTTT; CDR3 protein: CASSYEGLIGTEAFF; V gene: TRBV5-5; D gene: -; J gene: TRBJ1-1
CDR3 DNA: TGTGCCAGCAGCTCGGGGGGTCACGAGCAGTACTTC; CDR3 protein: CASSSGGHEQYF; V gene: TRBV7-2; D gene: TRBD2; J gene: TRBJ2-7
CDR3 DNA: TGTGCCAGCAGTGCTCTAGCGGGGGGCGGGTTGGAGACCCAGTACTTC; CDR3 protein: CASSALAGGGLETQYF; V gene: TRBV6-1; D gene: TRBD2; J gene: TRBJ2-5
CDR3 DNA: TGTGCCAGTAGTATGGACAGGAACTCCTACGAGCAGTACTTC; CDR3 protein: CASSMDRNSYEQYF; V gene: TRBV19; D gene: TRBD1; J gene: TRBJ2-7
CDR3 DNA: TGTGCCAGCAGCTACGACAGGGGAGGGGCAGATACGCAGTATTTT; CDR3 protein: CASSYDRGGADTQYF; V gene: TRBV6-6; D gene: -; J gene: TRBJ2-3
CDR3 DNA: TGTGCCAGTAGTGTAGACGAGGCGGGTGGCTACACCTTC; CDR3 protein: CASSVDEAGGYTF; V gene: TRBV19; D gene: -; J gene: TRBJ1-2
CDR3 DNA: TGTGCCAGAAGCCAACGGACAGGGTCGAGACACGAGCAGTACTTC; CDR3 protein: CARSQRTGSRHEQYF; V gene: TRBV5-3; D gene: TRBD1; J gene: TRBJ2-7
CDR3 DNA: TGTGCCAGCAGCTTAGGACAACGTTGGAATTCACCCCTCCACTTT; CDR3 protein: CASSLGQRWNSPLHF; V gene: TRBV7-9; D gene: -; J gene: TRBJ1-6
CDR3 DNA: TGTGCCTGCCACGGGACTCCCAACAATGAGCAGTTCTTC; CDR3 protein: CACHGTPNNEQFF; V gene: TRBV30; D gene: -; J gene: TRBJ2-1
CDR3 DNA: TGTGCCAGCAGACCCGCCGGGACCGGGGAGCTGTTTTTT; CDR3 protein: CASRPAGTGELFF; V gene: TRBV6-5; D gene: -; J gene: TRBJ2-2
CDR3 DNA: TGTGCCAGCAGTGCTGTCAGGGAAGAATTCAATGAGCAGTTCTTC; CDR3 protein: CASSAVREEFNEQFF; V gene: TRBV6-5; D gene: -; J gene: TRBJ2-1
CDR3 DNA: TGTGCCAGCAGCTTAGAGGTTAGTCCCTACGAGCAGTACTTC; CDR3 protein: CASSLEVSPYEQYF; V gene: TRBV11-2; D gene: -; J gene: TRBJ2-7
CDR3 DNA: TGTGCCAGCAGCGTGGGCACCAACACTGAAGCTTTCTTT; CDR3 protein: CASSVGTNTEAFF; V gene: TRBV9; D gene: -; J gene: TRBJ1-1
CDR3 DNA: TGTGCCAGCAGCTTCTCTAGCGGAGGAGGGGAAGATACGCAGTATTTT; CDR3 protein: CASSFSSGGGEDTQYF; V gene: TRBV7-2; D gene: TRBD2; J gene: TRBJ2-3
CDR3 DNA: TGTGCCACCATCAGTCGCGGGACAGGAGGAAACACCATATATTTT; CDR3 protein: CATISRGTGGNTIYF; V gene: TRBV10-3; D gene: TRBD1; J gene: TRBJ1-3
CDR3 DNA: TGTGCCAGCTCGAAGGACAGGGGGCCCTACGAGCAGTACTTC; CDR3 protein: CASSKDRGPYEQYF; V gene: TRBV2; D gene: TRBD1; J gene: TRBJ2-7
CDR3 DNA: TGTGCCTGGAGTGTAAAAGCCAGGGGTTGGAACGAGCAGTACTTC; CDR3 protein: CAWSVKARGWNEQYF; V gene: TRBV30; D gene: -; J gene: TRBJ2-7
CDR3 DNA: TGTGCCAGCAGTGAAGGGGCAGGGGAGGGCTATGGCTACACCTTC; CDR3 protein: CASSEGAGEGYGYTF; V gene: TRBV6-1; D gene: -; J gene: TRBJ1-2
CDR3 DNA: TGCGCCAGCAGCTTTTGGGGTGGGAGCTCCTACGAGCAGTACTTC; CDR3 protein: CASSFWGGSSYEQYF; V gene: TRBV5-1; D gene: -; J gene: TRBJ2-7
CDR3 DNA: TGTGCCAGCAGCTCGGGACAGGGATACGAGCAGTACTTC; CDR3 protein: CASSSGQGYEQYF; V gene: TRBV9; D gene: TRBD1; J gene: TRBJ2-7
CDR3 DNA: TGTGCCAGCAGCCCTAACAGGTTAACTGAAGCTTTCTTT; CDR3 protein: CASSPNRLTEAFF; V gene: TRBV7-2; D gene: -; J gene: TRBJ1-1
CDR3 DNA: TGTGCTAGCAGCTTACCATGTAGAGCGGAGGACGATAGCTCCTACAATGAGCAGTTCTTC; CDR3 protein: CASSLPCRAEDDSSYNEQFF; V gene: TRBV7-7; D gene: -; J gene: TRBJ2-1
CDR3 DNA: TGTGCCAGCACCGACGGGGTAACCGACACCTTC; CDR3 protein: CASTDGVTDTF; V gene: TRBV6-5; D gene: -; J gene: TRBJ1-2
CDR3 DNA: TGCAGTGCTAGGCCGGCGGGAGTTGACACCTTC; CDR3 protein: CSARPAGVDTF; V gene: TRBV20-1; D gene: -; J gene: TRBJ1-2
CDR3 DNA: TGTGCCAGCAGTTACGACAGCGCCCGCTCCTACGAGCAGTACTTC; CDR3 protein: CASSYDSARSYEQYF; V gene: TRBV2; D gene: -; J gene: TRBJ2-7
CDR3 DNA: TGTGCCAGCAGTGACACAGGAACTGAAGCTTTCTTT; CDR3 protein: CASSDTGTEAFF; V gene: TRBV25-1; D gene: -; J gene: TRBJ1-1
CDR3 DNA: TGTGCCAGCAGGCGGGGGGTATCTCTTTACGAGCAGTACTTC; CDR3 protein: CASRRGVSLYEQYF; V gene: TRBV6-5; D gene: TRBD2; J gene: TRBJ2-7
CDR3 DNA: TGTGCCAGTACGAGGTCGCGGGGGCTAGGGTTCTCCTACAATGAGCAGTTCTTC; CDR3 protein: CASTRSRGLGFSYNEQFF; V gene: TRBV19; D gene: -; J gene: TRBJ2-1
CDR3 DNA: TGTGCCAGCAGTGGTTTACAGGGACTAGCCTACAATGAGCAGTTCTTC; CDR3 protein: CASSGLQGLAYNEQFF; V gene: TRBV14; D gene: TRBD2; J gene: TRBJ2-1
CDR3 DNA: TGTGCCAGCAGGGGCACAGGGGGCTCTGGAAACACCATATATTTT; CDR3 protein: CASRGTGGSGNTIYF; V gene: TRBV2; D gene: TRBD1; J gene: TRBJ1-3
CDR3 DNA: TGCGCCAGCAGCTATCTCTTCCAGGACAGAGAACGATATACGCAGTATTTT; CDR3 protein: CASSYLFQDRERYTQYF; V gene: TRBV5-1; D gene: -; J gene: TRBJ2-3
CDR3 DNA: TGTGCCAGCAGCCGAAAGGGGACTAGCCGAGCCTACGAGCAGTACTTC; CDR3 protein: CASSRKGTSRAYEQYF; V gene: TRBV5-6; D gene: TRBD2; J gene: TRBJ2-7
CDR3 DNA: TGTGCCAGCAGCTTGGGACTAGCGGGGAACCAAGAGACCCAGTACTTC; CDR3 protein: CASSLGLAGNQETQYF; V gene: TRBV5-4; D gene: TRBD2; J gene: TRBJ2-5
CDR3 DNA: TGCGCCAGCAGCTCTTCCGGGACAGGGGGCTACGAGCAGTACTTC; CDR3 protein: CASSSSGTGGYEQYF; V gene: TRBV5-1; D gene: TRBD1; J gene: TRBJ2-7
CDR3 DNA: TGTGCCAGCAGAGGACAGACCTACGAGCAGTACTTC; CDR3 protein: CASRGQTYEQYF; V gene: TRBV2; D gene: -; J gene: TRBJ2-7
CDR3 DNA: TGTGCCAGCAGTGAACCCCTACAGGGGATAAGGAACACCGGGGAGCTGTTTTTT; CDR3 protein: CASSEPLQGIRNTGELFF; V gene: TRBV6-1; D gene: TRBD1; J gene: TRBJ2-2
CDR3 DNA: TGTGCCAGCAGTCCCGGGGGAGGCGACACTGAAGCTTTCTTT; CDR3 protein: CASSPGGGDTEAFF; V gene: TRBV28; D gene: -; J gene: TRBJ1-1
CDR3 DNA: TGTGCCAGCTCACTACAGGGGGCGCAAGGAAACACCATATATTTT; CDR3 protein: CASSLQGAQGNTIYF; V gene: TRBV18; D gene: TRBD1; J gene: TRBJ1-3
CDR3 DNA: TGTGCTAGTGGTTTGCTAAACACCGGGGAGCTGTTTTTT; CDR3 protein: CASGLLNTGELFF; V gene: TRBV12-5; D gene: -; J gene: TRBJ2-2